The 6 T cell receptor beta chains below were found in one sample sequenced in a study of shared clonotypes between healthy human individuals. Produced via immunoSEQ multiplex PCR; TCRdb's table is partial and in-frame only. Of hundreds of thousands of clones in the sample, approximately 75% were seen once. Sequencing was carried out using memory CD4+ T cells sorted from blood. The subset denotes: CD45RA-negative fraction. These receptors were obtained from a woman in her twenties or thirties in good health.

This clone was observed a single time. J is TRBJ2-1 and V is TRBV7-3; 9 nucleotides agree with TRBD2. The V gene's germline CDR1 is SGHTA and CDR2 FQGTGA. CDR3 length: 15 amino acids. Losses at the gene ends were 5 bases for V and 7 bases for J; bases not matched to a gene: 9. The CDR3 sequence is CASSPGTSRLNEQFF. The CDR3, as DNA: TGTGCCAGCAGCCCTGGGACTAGCCGGCTTAATGAGCAGTTCTTC.

This clone was observed many times. This chain uses TRBV7-3 with TRBJ2-2, with 7 positions matching TRBD1. The CDR3 covers 15 residues. Germline V gene data show CDR1 as SGHTA and CDR2 as FQGTGA. With 6 bases clipped from V and 1 base from J, the junction kept 5 bases outside the gene matches. DNA of the CDR3: TGTGCCAGCAGAGAAGGACAGGTGAACACCGGGGAGCTGTTTTTT. Its protein is CASREGQVNTGELFF.

The chain employs TRBV5-4 and TRBJ2-7, with TRBD2 identical over 7 bases. This CDR3 has 16 residues. The V segment lost 4 bases and the J segment 3 bases; nucleotides outside the gene matches: 13. CDR1 SGHNT and CDR2 YYREEE come from the germline V gene (reference sequence). In DNA, the CDR3 is TGTGCCAGCAGCCCCGGGGGGACTAACCAGAACTACGAGCAGTACTTC. This encodes CASSPGGTNQNYEQYF.

This chain uses TRBV28 with TRBJ2-7; 7 bases are a match to TRBD2. The CDR3 extends over 12 amino acids. Germline V lookup: CDR1 MDHEN, CDR2 SYDVKM. Germline trimming cut 8 bases from V and 6 bases from J; bases unmatched to any gene: 7. The CDR3 DNA reads TGTGCCAGCGGGAGGGCCCGCTTCGAGCAGTACTTC. Amino acids: CASGRARFEQYF.

The chain carries TRBV28 and TRBJ2-1, with D hard to call. CDR1 and CDR2 from the germline V gene are MDHEN and SYDVKM. This CDR3 spans 14 amino acids. The ends were cut back, 3 bases at V and 7 bases at J, with 13 bases in the middle. The CDR3 protein is CASSLRNARNEQFF. CDR3 nucleotides: TGTGCCAGCAGTTTGCGAAACGCCAGGAATGAGCAGTTCTTC.

This chain joins TRBV28 and TRBJ2-1, with 7 bases identical to TRBD2. Germline V gene data show CDR1 as MDHEN and CDR2 as SYDVKM. The CDR3 loop spans 15 amino acids. The V segment lost 3 bases and the J segment 5 bases; nucleotides outside the gene matches: 7. The CDR3 DNA is TGTGCCAGCAGTTTTGCCGGGACTACCAACAATGAGCAGTTCTTC. It encodes CASSFAGTTNNEQFF.